This T cell receptor beta chain originates from a study of Graves' ophthalmopathy and Graves' hyperthyroidism. Study-wide results and limits: Blood samples also showed most expanded thyroid clonotypes exceeding 0.001 frequency.

There are 13 residues in the CDR3. Germline V lookup: CDR1 SNHLY, CDR2 FYNNEI. This clonotype was counted between two and nine times. The antigen remains undetermined. This sequence may be a read error, since a much larger clone differs from it by one base. Amplification targeted the TCR beta CDR3 regions, with RNA transcripts as the source material. First-round RT-PCR used HTBI primers; second-round multiplex PCR followed. From the multiplex PCR reads, TCRdb called clonotypes with MiXCR, one entry per CDR3 protein. The repertoire has roughly 480,000 distinct CDR3 sequences, about 15% of them found once; the top ten carry about a tenth.

The chain uses TRBV2 and TRBJ1-1; D is ambiguous. The receptor's source is a woman in her 30s with Graves' ophthalmopathy. Specimen: blood. The CDR3 loop is CASSVSRNIEAFF. The CDR3 DNA sequence: TGTGCCAGCAGTGTTTCCAGGAACATTGAAGCTTTCTTT.